These 30 T cell receptor beta chains originate from one sample sequenced in a study of shared clonotypes between healthy human individuals. The protocol was immunoSEQ multiplex PCR, while the TCRdb copy is restricted to in-frame clones and leaves out a portion. The data show 700,000 to 950,000 clones, approximately 96% seen once. Naive-designated CD8 cells lacked CD45RO, were positively enriched for CCR7, and omitted terminally differentiated effector memory CD45RA+ cells. The source material was naive CD8+ T cells sorted from blood. The receptor source for this set is a man aged 25-45 years in good health.

This clone has a single count. The J gene is TRBJ2-5, the V gene TRBV6-5; D might be TRBD1 (5 bases). There are 14 residues in the CDR3. Germline assignment: CDR1 MNHEY and CDR2 SVGAGI. Trimming took 4 bases from V and 4 from J, leaving 13 bases between them. DNA for the CDR3: TGTGCCAGCAGTTCCAATTTAGGGGCAGAGACCCAGTACTTC. Translating gives CASSSNLGAETQYF.

The rearrangement uses TRBV10-3 and TRBJ1-5, with D perhaps TRBD1 (5 bases). Trimming took 10 bases from V and 1 from J, leaving 17 bases between them. Germline CDR1 and CDR2: ENHRY and SYGVKD. The CDR3 runs 15 residues. The CDR3, as DNA: TGTGCCACCGGCCCAGGGTCCGGCAGCAATCAGCCCCAGCATTTT. Protein product: CATGPGSGSNQPQHF.

With respect to this clone: One end of the junction varies from germline; a read error may be responsible. This rearrangement joins TRBV7-7 to TRBJ2-3; D is undetermined. The CDR3 is 14 residues long. CDR1 is SSHAT, CDR2 FNYEAQ, per germline (reference sequence). The CDR3 region has the DNA TGTGCTAGCAGCTCTCGCGATTCTCCAGATACGCAGTATTTT. It yields the protein CASSSRDSPDTQYF.

The chain has TRBV13 and TRBJ2-1; a weak D match, TRBD2 (6 bases). Germline lookup yields CDR1 PRHDT and CDR2 FYEKMQ (reference sequence). Trimming took 0 bases from V and 6 from J, leaving 12 bases between them. This CDR3 contains 15 residues. The CDR3 reads CASSLGGWDFNEQFF. The CDR3 region has the DNA TGTGCCAGCAGCTTAGGCGGATGGGACTTCAATGAGCAGTTCTTC.

The chain is built from TRBV11-1 and TRBJ2-1; 8 nucleotides match TRBD2. Germline V gene lookup returns CDR1 SGHAT and CDR2 FQDESV (reference sequence). There are 13 residues in the CDR3. Trimming at V came to 7 bases and at J to 8 bases, leaving 7 bases not matched to a gene. The CDR3 region has the DNA TGTGCCAGCACTCAGCGGGAGTTCCATGAGCAGTTCTTC. Translating it yields CASTQREFHEQFF.

V is TRBV28 and J is TRBJ2-1; D remains ambiguous. The CDR3 consists of 13 residues. V lost 6 bases to trimming and J lost 0 bases, with 6 bases between them. Germline-derived CDR1 and CDR2 are MDHEN and SYDVKM. CDR3 in DNA: TGTGCCAGCAGCGGACGCTCCTACAATGAGCAGTTCTTC. It is translated as CASSGRSYNEQFF. Complete variable domain (other parts from reference TRBV28 and TRBJ2-1): DVKVTQSSRYLVKRTGEKVFLECVQDMDHENMFWYRQDPGLGLRLIYFSYDVKMKEKGDIPEGYSVSREKKERFSLILESASTNQTSMYLCASSGRSYNEQFFGPGTRLTVL.

The genes are TRBV14 and TRBJ2-7; D ambiguous. The CDR3 has 14 amino acids. Per germline, CDR1 SGHDN and CDR2 FVKESK. Trimming pared 0 bases from V and 2 bases from J, leaving 8 bases between. CDR3 sequence: CASSQDLGTYEQYF. The CDR3 region has the DNA TGTGCCAGCAGCCAAGATTTAGGGACCTACGAGCAGTACTTC.

The CDR3 is CASSFLAGSADTQYF. The CDR3 DNA reads TGTGCCAGCAGTTTTCTAGCGGGATCAGCAGATACGCAGTATTTT. J is TRBJ2-3 and V is TRBV28; 9 bases fit TRBD2. The J segment lost 4 bases and the V segment lost 3 bases, leaving 5 bases of the junction unmatched. CDR1 is MDHEN and CDR2 is SYDVKM in the germline V gene. The CDR3 is 15 residues long.

This sequence joins TRBV11-2 and TRBJ2-7; D assignment may be TRBD1 or TRBD2 (5 bases each). Looked up from germline, CDR1 is SGHAT and CDR2 is FQNNGV. The CDR3 sequence is 13 residues long. The germline V and J ends were trimmed by 3 bases and 7 bases, with 13 bases remaining between them. CDR3 amino acids: CASSFPLGEEQYF. In DNA form, the CDR3 reads TGTGCCAGCAGCTTTCCCCTGGGGGAGGAGCAGTACTTC.

This chain uses TRBV27 with TRBJ2-1, with 8 bases lining up with TRBD2. The V and J ends lost 0 bases and 7 bases, in that order; junction bases with no gene match: 8. In germline, CDR1 is MNHEY, CDR2 SMNVEV (reference sequence). This CDR3 has 16 residues. CDR3 loop: CASSLSLAGLNNEQFF. As DNA, the CDR3 is TGTGCCAGCAGTTTATCGTTAGCGGGGCTAAATAATGAGCAGTTCTTC.

This chain joins TRBV4-3 and TRBJ2-7; D is possibly TRBD1 (5 bases). CDR1 and CDR2 from the germline V gene are LGHNA and YSLEER. The germline V and J ends were trimmed by 0 bases and 5 bases, with 11 bases remaining between them. The CDR3 has 14 residues. The CDR3: CASSQEKGWNEQYF. DNA of the CDR3: TGCGCCAGCAGCCAAGAAAAGGGGTGGAACGAGCAGTACTTC.

This chain uses TRBV7-9 with TRBJ2-3, with 10 bases aligning to TRBD1. Germline CDR1 is SEHNR and CDR2 is FQNEAQ (reference sequence). CDR3 size: 15 residues. The ends lost 5 bases at V and 2 bases at J; junction bases unmatched: 4. The CDR3 is CASSGQGVDTDTQYF. CDR3 coding DNA: TGTGCCAGCAGCGGACAGGGGGTAGACACAGATACGCAGTATTTT. Complete variable domain (other parts from reference TRBV7-9 and TRBJ2-3): DTGVSQNPRHKITKRGQNVTFRCDPISEHNRLYWYRQTLGQGPEFLTYFQNEAQLEKSRLLSDRFSAERPKGSFSTLEIQRTEQGDSAMYLCASSGQGVDTDTQYFGPGTRLTVL.

A note on this clone: The identical CDR3 is also encoded by other nucleotide sequences in the sample. The J gene is TRBJ2-7, the V gene TRBV4-1, with 7 nucleotides matching TRBD2. The CDR3 sequence is 15 residues long. The V and J ends lost 2 bases and 0 bases, in that order; junction bases with no gene match: 4. Germline CDR1 reads MGHRA; CDR2 reads YSYEKL. CDR3 residues: CASSQLAESSYEQYF. CDR3 sequence (DNA): TGCGCCAGCAGCCAACTAGCGGAAAGCTCCTACGAGCAGTACTTC.

A note on this clone: This CDR3 is also generated by other DNA sequences in the sample. The chain combines TRBV5-6 with TRBJ2-5, with D uncertain. This CDR3 contains 11 residues. Trimming took off 3 bases at V and 2 bases at J, with 2 bases between the two ends. The germline gives CDR1 SGHDT, CDR2 YYEEEE. The CDR3 reads CASSSQETQYF. CDR3 sequence (DNA): TGTGCCAGCAGCTCGCAAGAGACCCAGTACTTC.

The chain combines TRBV7-8 with TRBJ1-2, with 8 bases matching TRBD1. The length of the CDR3 is 12 residues. The ends lost 10 bases at V and 4 bases at J; junction bases unmatched: 5. Per the germline V gene, CDR1 is SGHVS and CDR2 is FQNEAQ. CDR3 amino acids: CAIGQGIYGYTF. As DNA, the CDR3 is TGTGCCATCGGACAGGGAATCTATGGCTACACCTTC.

The chain couples TRBV7-2 to TRBJ2-7; 7 nucleotides match TRBD1. Germline lookup yields CDR1 SGHTA and CDR2 FQGNSA. J gave up 0 bases and V 3 bases, and 5 bases lay outside the gene matches. The CDR3 runs to 15 residues. CDR3 in DNA: TGTGCCAGCAGCTTCTTCAGGGGGAGCTCCTACGAGCAGTACTTC. Residues: CASSFFRGSSYEQYF.

This chain joins TRBV5-1 and TRBJ1-4; tentatively, D is TRBD1 (5 bases). Between the trimmed V and J ends, which lost 3 bases and 0 bases, there was a span of 12 bases. Per germline, CDR1 SGHRS and CDR2 YFSETQ. The CDR3 covers 16 residues. In DNA form, the CDR3 reads TGCGCCAGCAGCTCCGTGCAGGGCGCAACTAATGAAAAACTGTTTTTT. This sequence encodes CASSSVQGATNEKLFF.

The chain carries TRBV6-1 and TRBJ2-3; tentatively, D is TRBD1 (5 bases). CDR3 length equals 12 residues. Germline V gene sequence: CDR1 MNHNS, CDR2 SASEGT. V dropped 4 bases and J dropped 6 bases, with 8 bases sitting between them. The CDR3 region has the DNA TGTGCCAGCAGTGTCGCAGGGGATACGCAGTATTTT. This sequence encodes CASSVAGDTQYF.

V usage is TRBV7-9 and J usage is TRBJ2-1; no reliable D call. In germline, CDR1 is SEHNR, CDR2 FQNEAQ (reference sequence). This CDR3 spans 15 amino acids. V was clipped by 5 bases and J by 5 bases, with 16 bases between them. The CDR3 coding sequence is TGTGCCAGCAGCACCCGTCGGACCGAGAACAATGAGCAGTTCTTC. As protein: CASSTRRTENNEQFF.

This chain links TRBV2 with TRBJ1-5; no clear D gene. Per germline, CDR1 SNHLY and CDR2 FYNNEI. Trimming took 3 bases from V and 7 from J, leaving 10 bases between them. The CDR3 loop spans 13 amino acids. The DNA for the CDR3 is TGTGCCAGCAGTGACGACCCCGTACAGCCCCAGCATTTT. As protein: CASSDDPVQPQHF.

This chain connects TRBV5-6 to TRBJ1-2, with D tentatively TRBD1 (5 bases). V lost 0 bases, J lost 5 bases, and 17 bases lay in between. The CDR3 has 16 residues. CDR1 SGHDT and CDR2 YYEEEE come from the germline V gene. The CDR3 DNA is TGTGCCAGCAGCTTGGCCTTAGAAGGGGCGATTTATGGCTACACCTTC. It codes for CASSLALEGAIYGYTF.

A word on this clone: One end of the junction is discordant with germline, which a read error may explain. This chain connects TRBV5-1 to TRBJ2-7; D remains unclear. Germline V CDR1 and CDR2: SGHRS, YFSETQ. The CDR3 has 11 residues. CDR3 coding DNA: TGCGCCAGCAGCTCGAATTCTGGCAGTTTCTTC. The encoded protein is CASSSNSGSFF.

J is TRBJ2-1 and V is TRBV11-2; tentatively, D is TRBD1 (8 bases). The CDR3 runs 14 residues. V lost 3 bases and J 7 bases, leaving 13 bases between the germline ends. Germline V gives CDR1 SGHAT, CDR2 FQNNGV. CDR3 in amino acids: CASSFNRGGNEQFF. The CDR3 DNA reads as TGTGCCAGCAGCTTCAACAGGGGGGGGAATGAGCAGTTCTTC.

The chain combines TRBV7-9 with TRBJ1-2; a weak D match, TRBD1 (6 bases). This CDR3 has 16 amino acids. CDR1 is SEHNR, CDR2 FQNEAQ, per germline (reference sequence). The ends were cut back, 4 bases at V and 0 bases at J, with 15 bases in the middle. The CDR3, as DNA: TGTGCCAGCAGCTCGTCGGACAGCCGCTCTAACTATGGCTACACCTTC. Translating gives CASSSSDSRSNYGYTF.

This clone showed up just once. The V gene is TRBV5-1, the J gene TRBJ2-5, with 8 bases that match TRBD1. The germline gives CDR1 SGHRS, CDR2 YFSETQ. The CDR3 contains 16 residues. Trimming cost V 5 bases and J 2 bases; bases outside gene matches: 11. DNA for the CDR3: TGCGCCAGCAGTCTAAACCGGGACAGGCCTCAAGAGACCCAGTACTTC. Translated, it gives CASSLNRDRPQETQYF.

The chain uses TRBV10-1 and TRBJ2-7; D call uncertain. V was shortened by 2 bases and J by 4 bases, with 12 bases between the two germline ends. CDR3 length equals 14 residues. Germline CDR1 and CDR2: WNHNN and SYGVQD (reference sequence). The CDR3 loop reads CASSEPGRAYEQYF. The CDR3 DNA reads TGCGCCAGCAGTGAGCCCGGCCGGGCGTACGAGCAGTACTTC.

This clone was recorded a few times. The same CDR3 can be traced to other DNA sequences in this sample. The CDR3 nucleotides are TGTGCCAGCAGTTTATCGGTGCGCAATGAGCAGTTCTTC. This translates into CASSLSVRNEQFF. The chain combines TRBV27 with TRBJ2-1; no reliable D call. V lost 0 bases to trimming and J lost 6 bases, with 6 bases between them. The CDR3 has 13 amino acids. Germline V gene sequence: CDR1 MNHEY, CDR2 SMNVEV (reference sequence).

The chain joins TRBV14 to TRBJ1-5, with TRBD1 matching 9 bases. The junction had 13 bases not matched to a gene; V was cut back by 4 bases and J by 6 bases. The length of the CDR3 is 17 residues. CDR1 and CDR2 from the germline V gene are SGHDN and FVKESK. The CDR3 loop reads CASSLSSTGGFRQPQHF. The CDR3 DNA sequence: TGTGCCAGCAGCCTAAGTTCGACAGGGGGTTTCCGTCAGCCCCAGCATTTT.

The chain links TRBV11-2 to TRBJ1-1; D call uncertain. Deletions cut 7 bases from V and 3 bases from J, with 21 bases between. The CDR3 runs 16 residues. Germline CDR1 SGHAT, CDR2 FQNNGV. The DNA for the CDR3 is TGTGCCAGCACCCCCTCTGCGGGTGGTACAGACACTGAAGCTTTCTTT. This codes for CASTPSAGGTDTEAFF.

In regard to this clone: Other DNA sequences in the same sample also yield this CDR3. The chain is built from TRBV27 and TRBJ2-1; perhaps TRBD2 as D (5 bases). V gave up 5 bases and J gave up 8 bases, with 10 bases separating them. The germline CDR1 and CDR2 sequences are MNHEY and SMNVEV (reference sequence). The CDR3 loop spans 12 amino acids. CDR3 nucleotide sequence: TGTGCCAGCAGTCTCCTCGGGGATGAGCAGTTCTTC. This sequence encodes CASSLLGDEQFF.